These T cell receptor beta chains were read from a single sample in a study of human T cells and chemical hapten exposure. TCRdb passed the RACE reads through MiXCR, listing each CDR3 protein once. This table holds some 96,000 distinct CDR3 sequences, 25% to 35% found once. Sequenced here: whole blood, sampled in connection with sensitization to the hapten diphenylcyclopropenone (DPC). The receptors originated from a man aged 40-50 years with alopecia areata. Some clones in this sample may be carry-over from other donors' samples. Both conserved end residues are part of each CDR3. A D gene is named only where the DNA matches it firmly. Size is omitted from some rows. Given values are once, few, many or a class for expanded clones.

few	TRBJ2-3	TRBD2	TRBV20-1	CSARGLAETGTDTQYF	TGCAGTGCTAGAGGTCTAGCGGAGACCGGCACAGATACGCAGTATTTT
few	TRBJ2-7	NA	TRBV6-2/TRBV6-3	CASSYSTGNEQYF	TGTGCCAGCAGTTACTCGACGGGCAACGAGCAGTACTTC
NA	TRBJ2-7	TRBD1	TRBV6-1	CASSDTGGSYEQYF	TGTGCCAGCAGTGATACAGGGGGCTCCTACGAGCAGTACTTC
NA	TRBJ2-7	NA	TRBV29-1	CSVEERGEREQYF	TGCAGCGTTGAAGAGAGGGGAGAAAGGGAGCAGTACTTC
NA	TRBJ2-1	TRBD2	TRBV12-3/TRBV12-4	CASSSTSGAYNEQFF	TGTGCCAGCAGTTCGACTAGCGGGGCCTACAATGAGCAGTTCTTC
NA	TRBJ2-5	NA	TRBV4-1	CASSQSPGVGETQYF	TGCGCCAGCAGCCAGTCACCCGGGGTGGGAGAGACCCAGTACTTC
NA	TRBJ2-3	NA	TRBV4-3	CASSQSQLSTDTQYF	TGCGCCAGCAGCCAATCCCAGCTAAGCACAGATACGCAGTATTTT
NA	TRBJ2-7	TRBD2	TRBV5-1	CASSLTLAGYEQYF	TGCGCCAGCAGCTTGACACTAGCGGGTTACGAGCAGTACTTC
few	TRBJ2-1	TRBD2	TRBV10-2	CASSDGTSGIEQFF	TGCGCCAGCAGTGACGGGACTAGTGGCATTGAGCAGTTCTTC
few	TRBJ2-5	NA	TRBV12-3/TRBV12-4	CASSSGEEVGQPQETQYF	TGTGCCAGCAGTTCCGGTGAGGAGGTCGGACAGCCCCAAGAGACCCAGTACTTC
NA	TRBJ1-4	NA	TRBV20-1	CSAREGGWEKLFF	TGCAGTGCTAGAGAGGGCGGTTGGGAAAAACTGTTTTTT
NA	TRBJ2-3	TRBD2	TRBV27	CASSGSSGRAPSADTQYF	TGTGCCAGCAGTGGGTCTAGCGGGAGGGCCCCAAGTGCAGATACGCAGTATTTT
few	TRBJ2-5	TRBD1	TRBV30	CAYIGTGTQETQYF	TGTGCCTACATCGGGACAGGGACACAAGAGACCCAGTACTTC
NA	TRBJ2-1	NA	TRBV24-1	CATSGRAYNEQFF	TGTGCCACCAGCGGGCGGGCTTACAATGAGCAGTTCTTC
NA	TRBJ1-1	NA	TRBV3-1	CASSQAGLGGNTEAFF	TGTGCCAGCAGCCAAGCAGGGTTGGGGGGAAACACTGAAGCTTTCTTT
few	TRBJ2-6	TRBD1	TRBV28	CASSIQGLGANVLTF	TGTGCCAGCAGCATACAGGGGTTAGGGGCCAACGTCCTGACTTTC
few	TRBJ2-1	TRBD2	TRBV20-1	CSARGAGTSSYNEQFF	TGCAGTGCTAGAGGCGCGGGGACTAGCTCCTACAATGAGCAGTTCTTC
few	TRBJ2-2	TRBD2	TRBV2	CASKGLAGGTGELFF	TGTGCCAGCAAGGGACTAGCGGGAGGTACCGGGGAGCTGTTTTTT
few	TRBJ2-2	TRBD1	TRBV27	CASNPGQGATGELFF	TGTGCCAGCAATCCAGGACAGGGGGCCACCGGGGAGCTGTTTTTT
few	TRBJ1-5	NA	TRBV20-1	CSASHLGVRQPQHF	TGCAGTGCTAGTCACCTAGGCGTGCGTCAGCCCCAGCATTTT
few	TRBJ2-7	TRBD1	TRBV28	CASSQGTAREQYF	TGTGCCAGCAGTCAGGGGACAGCCCGCGAGCAGTACTTC
few	TRBJ1-5	NA	TRBV24-1	CATSGARGSNQPQHF	TGTGCCACCAGTGGGGCCAGGGGAAGCAATCAGCCCCAGCATTTT
NA	TRBJ2-3	NA	TRBV7-6	CASSPMSLDTQYF	TGTGCCAGCAGCCCGATGTCCCTCGATACGCAGTATTTT
many	TRBJ2-3	NA	TRBV10-2	CASKRGPGTDTQYF	TGCGCCAGCAAAAGGGGCCCGGGGACAGATACGCAGTATTTT
NA	TRBJ1-6	TRBD1	TRBV14	CASSQGQGYGSPLHF	TGTGCCAGCAGCCAAGGACAGGGCTATGGTTCACCCCTCCACTTT
NA	TRBJ2-3	TRBD2	TRBV12-3/TRBV12-4	CASSSTSGRASVGDTQYF	TGTGCCAGCAGTTCGACTAGCGGGAGGGCCAGTGTAGGGGATACGCAGTATTTT
once	TRBJ2-7	TRBD2	TRBV7-6	CASSPLARGLEQYF	TGTGCCAGCAGCCCACTAGCGAGAGGTCTCGAGCAGTACTTC
NA	TRBJ2-5	NA	TRBV7-8	CASSRRREETQYF	TGTGCCAGCAGCAGAAGGAGGGAAGAGACCCAGTACTTC
few	TRBJ2-6	TRBD1	TRBV7-8	CASSSGQAGANVLTF	TGTGCCAGCAGCTCCGGACAGGCTGGGGCCAACGTCCTGACTTTC
NA	TRBJ2-6	NA	TRBV27	CASSLDPWATGANVLTF	TGTGCCAGCAGTTTGGACCCATGGGCCACTGGGGCCAACGTCCTGACTTTC
NA	TRBJ1-5	NA	TRBV27	CASSLRYSNQPQHF	TGTGCCAGCAGTTTACGATATAGCAATCAGCCCCAGCATTTT